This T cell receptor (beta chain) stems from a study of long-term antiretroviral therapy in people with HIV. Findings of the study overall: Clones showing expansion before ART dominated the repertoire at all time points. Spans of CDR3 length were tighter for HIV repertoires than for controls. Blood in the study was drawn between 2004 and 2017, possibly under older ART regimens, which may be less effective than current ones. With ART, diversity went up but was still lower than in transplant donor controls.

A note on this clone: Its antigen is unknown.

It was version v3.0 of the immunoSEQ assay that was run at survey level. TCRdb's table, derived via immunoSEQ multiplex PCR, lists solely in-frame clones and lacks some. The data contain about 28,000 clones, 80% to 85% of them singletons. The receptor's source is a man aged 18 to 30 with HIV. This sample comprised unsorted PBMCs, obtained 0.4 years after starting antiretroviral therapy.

CDR3 nucleotide sequence: TGTGCCAGCAGTCCTACTAGCGGGGCTTCCTACGAGCAGTACTTC. Encoded protein: CASSPTSGASYEQYF. The V call is TRBV27, the J call TRBJ2-7; 10 bases map to TRBD2. CDR3 size: 15 residues. The germline V gene encodes CDR1 MNHEY and CDR2 SMNVEV (reference sequence). V lost 5 bases to trimming and J lost 1 base; unmatched junction nucleotides: 5.